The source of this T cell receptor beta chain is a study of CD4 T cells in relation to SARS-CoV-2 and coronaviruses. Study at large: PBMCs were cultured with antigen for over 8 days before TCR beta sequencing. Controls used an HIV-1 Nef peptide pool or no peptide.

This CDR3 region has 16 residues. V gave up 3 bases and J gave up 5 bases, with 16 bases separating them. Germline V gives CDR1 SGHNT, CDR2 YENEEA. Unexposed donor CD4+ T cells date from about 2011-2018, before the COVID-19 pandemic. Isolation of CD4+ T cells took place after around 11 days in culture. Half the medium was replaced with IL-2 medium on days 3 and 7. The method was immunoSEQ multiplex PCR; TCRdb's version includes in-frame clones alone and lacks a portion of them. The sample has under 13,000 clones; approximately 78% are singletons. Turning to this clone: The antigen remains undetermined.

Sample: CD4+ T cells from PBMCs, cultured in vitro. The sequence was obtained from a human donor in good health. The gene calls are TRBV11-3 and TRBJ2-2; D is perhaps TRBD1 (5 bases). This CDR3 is CASSFQGGPSTGELFF. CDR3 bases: TGTGCCAGCAGCTTTCAGGGCGGACCTTCTACCGGGGAGCTGTTTTTT.